One sample yielded the 18 T cell receptor beta chains listed below, sequenced in a study of molecular identifiers for immune sequencing clone quantification. MiXCR was run by TCRdb on the PCR reads, yielding one entry per CDR3 protein. This table has roughly 630,000 distinct CDR3 sequences, about 25% appearing once. Specimen: naive CD8+ T cells from blood, with Jurkat cell RNA spiked in. The subset is: FACS-sorted CD8+CD4-CCR7+CD45RA+ naive T cells. The receptor source for this set is a human donor in good health. Some libraries in this study had Jurkat cell RNA spiked in.

The chain joins TRBV27 to TRBJ2-3; D is perhaps TRBD2 (5 bases). Trimming cost V 5 bases and J 6 bases, with 21 bases left between them. In germline, CDR1 is MNHEY, CDR2 SMNVEV (reference sequence). The CDR3 has 16 residues. Here the CDR3 reads CASSPLAPRSMDTQYF. The CDR3, as DNA: TGTGCCAGCAGTCCCCTAGCACCCCGGAGCATGGATACGCAGTATTTT.

A remark on this clonotype: This may stem from a read error, because a much larger clone lies one nucleotide away. The CDR3 region is CASTGGALDPEAFF. The CDR3 DNA reads TGTGCCAGCACCGGGGGGGCGCTGGACCCTGAAGCTTTCTTT. The J gene is TRBJ1-1, the V gene TRBV7-2, with a tentative D call TRBD1 (6 bases). This CDR3 spans 14 amino acids. V dropped 7 bases and J dropped 6 bases, with 18 bases sitting between them. CDR1 and CDR2 from the germline V gene are SGHTA and FQGNSA. The full variable domain, with the rest looked up from reference TRBV7-2 and TRBJ1-1, is GAGVSQSPSNKVTEKGKDVELRCDPISGHTALYWYRQSLGQGLEFLIYFQGNSAPDKSGLPSDRFSAERTGGSVSTLTIQRTQQEDSAVYLCASTGGALDPEAFFGQGTRLTVV.

This clonotype was recorded once. The chain joins TRBV7-8 to TRBJ1-2, with unresolved D. CDR1 and CDR2 from the germline V gene are SGHVS and FQNEAQ. The CDR3 has 16 residues. Trimming pared 0 bases from V and 0 bases from J, leaving 11 bases between. CDR3 loop: CASSLARSEANYGYTF. CDR3 nucleotides: TGTGCCAGCAGCTTAGCCCGGAGTGAAGCTAACTATGGCTACACCTTC.

This clonotype was counted many times. In DNA form, the CDR3 reads TGTGCCAGCAGCACAACTCGGGACATAAGCTCCTACGAGCAGTACTTC. This encodes CASSTTRDISSYEQYF. The chain couples TRBV12-3 or TRBV12-4 to TRBJ2-7, with D perhaps matching TRBD1 (6 bases). The CDR3 covers 16 residues. V was shortened by 6 bases and J by 0 bases, with 18 bases between the two germline ends.

In its sample, this clonotype was seen a few times. The rearrangement links TRBV30 to TRBJ1-5; unclear D gene. The germline V gene has CDR1 GTSNPN and CDR2 SVGIG (reference sequence). Trimming removed 2 bases from V and 0 bases from J, with 2 bases in between. This CDR3 has 12 residues. The CDR3 DNA follows: TGTGCCTGGAGTAATAGCAATCAGCCCCAGCATTTT. Protein product: CAWSNSNQPQHF.

The chain links TRBV3-1 to TRBJ1-2, with a tentative D call TRBD1 (6 bases). CDR1 LGHDT and CDR2 YNNKEL come from the germline V gene (reference sequence). The CDR3 spans 16 residues. V gave up 6 bases and J gave up 0 bases, with 17 bases separating them. CDR3 in amino acids: CASSRSGGYANYGYTF. The CDR3, as DNA: TGTGCCAGCAGTCGATCGGGGGGCTACGCTAACTATGGCTACACCTTC.

V and J are TRBV6-2 or TRBV6-3 and TRBJ2-2; 7 nucleotides line up with TRBD2. Germline CDR1 is MNHEY and CDR2 is SVGEGT. Unmatched junction bases numbered 14, after V lost 4 bases and J lost 0 bases. The CDR3 is made up of 19 amino acids. The CDR3 DNA sequence: TGTGCCAGCAGTTTGCCGGGACTAACGAAATGGGCGAACACCGGGGAGCTGTTTTTT. Translated, it gives CASSLPGLTKWANTGELFF.

This chain uses TRBV7-9 with TRBJ1-5; no definite D call. CDR1 is SEHNR, CDR2 FQNEAQ, per germline (reference sequence). This CDR3 comprises 16 residues. Trimming stripped 5 bases from V and 7 bases from J, with 21 bases between. The DNA of the CDR3 is TGTGCCAGCAGCCTACCCCTCCTTGAGTTATGGCAGCCCCAGCATTTT. Residues: CASSLPLLELWQPQHF. The full variable domain, in which reference TRBV7-9 and TRBJ1-5 provide the parts outside the CDR3, is DTGVSQNPRHKITKRGQNVTFRCDPISEHNRLYWYRQTLGQGPEFLTYFQNEAQLEKSRLLSDRFSAERPKGSFSTLEIQRTEQGDSAMYLCASSLPLLELWQPQHFGDGTRLSIL.

This clonotype was seen a handful of times. The chain couples TRBV9 to TRBJ2-5; 8 bases align to TRBD1. Germline CDR1 reads SGDLS; CDR2 reads YYNGEE. V was clipped by 0 bases and J by 1 base; unmatched bases: 8. The CDR3 consists of 17 residues. In nucleotides, the CDR3 is TGTGCCAGCAGCGTAGAAGGGGGCGGACAGGGCCAAGAGACCCAGTACTTC. Encoded protein: CASSVEGGGQGQETQYF.

As regards this clonotype: This clone may be a read error of a much larger clone one base away. Since no conserved phenylalanine or tryptophan closes the CDR3, a read error is the likely cause. The chain employs TRBV6-2 or TRBV6-3 and TRBJ1-5, with 7 bases that match TRBD1. Trimming cost V 3 bases and J 1 base; bases outside gene matches: 6. CDR1 and CDR2 (germline): MNHEY, SVGEGT. The CDR3 consists of 16 residues. Here the CDR3 reads CASSYEAGGSNQPQHS. The CDR3 DNA follows: TGTGCCAGCAGTTATGAGGCAGGGGGAAGCAATCAGCCCCAGCATTCT.

At least ten counts were recorded for this clonotype. This chain joins TRBV10-2 and TRBJ1-1; D is undetermined. CDR3 length: 14 amino acids. Germline V gives CDR1 WSHSY, CDR2 SAAADI. Trimming left V 0 bases short and J 4 bases short, with 9 bases between. CDR3 nucleotide sequence: TGCGCCAGCAGTGAGTCCCTACATCGCACTGAAGCTTTCTTT. Protein sequence: CASSESLHRTEAFF.

About this clonotype: A read error is possible here, since a much larger clone lies one base away. V usage is TRBV2 and J usage is TRBJ1-4, with D maybe TRBD1 (5 bases). Trimming left V 6 bases short and J 8 bases short, with 13 bases between. Per germline, CDR1 SNHLY and CDR2 FYNNEI. The length of the CDR3 is 13 residues. CDR3: CASSWNYREKLFF. In DNA, the CDR3 is TGTGCCAGCAGCTGGAATTACAGGGAAAAACTGTTTTTT.

This clonotype was seen ten or more times. V gene TRBV19 combines with J gene TRBJ2-2; D perhaps matches TRBD2 (5 bases). With 8 bases removed from V and 6 bases from J, the gap between germline ends came to 13 bases. CDR3 length: 13 amino acids. Germline values: CDR1 LNHDA, CDR2 SQIVND (reference sequence). CDR3 in amino acids: CASLEGSAGELFF. The DNA of the CDR3 is TGTGCCAGTTTAGAGGGCTCGGCCGGGGAGCTGTTTTTT.

This clonotype has more than one count but fewer than ten. The chain employs TRBV5-4 and TRBJ1-3; no clear D gene. The CDR3 runs to 13 residues. Germline V gene lookup returns CDR1 SGHNT and CDR2 YYREEE (reference sequence). Trimming removed 2 bases from V and 4 bases from J, with 7 bases in between. This chain's CDR3 is CASSFRGGNTIYF. CDR3 bases: TGTGCCAGCAGCTTTCGAGGGGGAAACACCATATATTTT.

V gene TRBV30 combines with J gene TRBJ1-6; D is uncertain. CDR3 length: 13 residues. The germline gives CDR1 GTSNPN, CDR2 SVGIG (reference sequence). V lost 0 bases to trimming and J lost 7 bases, with 7 bases between them. CDR3 DNA: TGTGCCTGGAGTGTTGCCGTCAATTCACCCCTCCACTTT. This sequence encodes CAWSVAVNSPLHF.

This clonotype appeared many times. The chain combines TRBV6-1 with TRBJ2-7, with D possibly TRBD1 on 6 matching bases. The germline V gene has CDR1 MNHNS and CDR2 SASEGT. Trimming pared 3 bases from V and 0 bases from J, leaving 18 bases between. The CDR3 has 17 amino acids. The CDR3 spells CASSEAPAGVSSYEQYF. Written as DNA, the CDR3 is TGTGCCAGCAGTGAGGCCCCAGCAGGGGTCAGCTCCTACGAGCAGTACTTC.

This clonotype occurred a few times. CDR3 bases: TGTGCCAGCAGCGCAGGGTCCGTCAGCACCTACGAGCAGTACTTC. Amino acids: CASSAGSVSTYEQYF. J is TRBJ2-7 and V is TRBV2; possible D gene TRBD1, 5 bases. CDR3 length: 15 residues. Trimming removed 6 bases at V and 2 bases at J, with 17 bases between. CDR1 SNHLY and CDR2 FYNNEI come from the germline V gene.

This clonotype was seen a handful of times. V and J are TRBV29-1 and TRBJ1-2; D perhaps matches TRBD1 (5 bases). Trimming removed 1 base at V and 2 bases at J, with 14 bases between. The CDR3 runs to 15 residues. CDR1 is SQVTM, CDR2 ANQGSEA, per germline. The DNA for the CDR3 is TGCAGCGTTGAAGCCCTGGTGGGGGACAACTATGGCTACACCTTC. Residues: CSVEALVGDNYGYTF.